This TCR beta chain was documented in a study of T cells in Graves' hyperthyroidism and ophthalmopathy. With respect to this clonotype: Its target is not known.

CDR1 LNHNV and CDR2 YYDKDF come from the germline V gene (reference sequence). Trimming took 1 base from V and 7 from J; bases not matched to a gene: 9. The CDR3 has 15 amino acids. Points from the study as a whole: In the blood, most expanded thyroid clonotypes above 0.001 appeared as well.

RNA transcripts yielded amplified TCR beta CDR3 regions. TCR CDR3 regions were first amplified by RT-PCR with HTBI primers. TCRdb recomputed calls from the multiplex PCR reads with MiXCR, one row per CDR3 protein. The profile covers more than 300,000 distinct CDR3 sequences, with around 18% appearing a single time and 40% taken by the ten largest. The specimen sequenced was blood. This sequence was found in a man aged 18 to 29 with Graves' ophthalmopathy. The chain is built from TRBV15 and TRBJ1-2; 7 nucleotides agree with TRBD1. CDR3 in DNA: TGTGCCACCAGCAGAGGAGTGACAGGGAGGTCTGGCTACACCTTC. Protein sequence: CATSRGVTGRSGYTF.